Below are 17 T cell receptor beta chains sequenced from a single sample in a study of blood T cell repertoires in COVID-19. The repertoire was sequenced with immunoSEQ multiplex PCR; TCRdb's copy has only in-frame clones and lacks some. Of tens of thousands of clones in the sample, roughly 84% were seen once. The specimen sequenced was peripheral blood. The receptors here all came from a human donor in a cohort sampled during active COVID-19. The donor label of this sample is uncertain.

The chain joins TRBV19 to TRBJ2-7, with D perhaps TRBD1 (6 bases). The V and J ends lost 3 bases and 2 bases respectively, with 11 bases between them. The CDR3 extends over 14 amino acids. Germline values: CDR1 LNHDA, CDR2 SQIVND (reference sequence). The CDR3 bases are TGTGCCAGTAGTATGGGGGCCGGGACCTACGAGCAGTACTTC. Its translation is CASSMGAGTYEQYF.

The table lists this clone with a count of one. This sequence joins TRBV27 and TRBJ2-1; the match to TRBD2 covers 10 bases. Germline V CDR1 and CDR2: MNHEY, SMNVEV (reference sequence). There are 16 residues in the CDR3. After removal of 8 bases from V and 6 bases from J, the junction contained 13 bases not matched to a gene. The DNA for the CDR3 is TGTGCCAGCTCGACCTCTATGGGACTAGCGTTCAATGAGCAGTTCTTC. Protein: CASSTSMGLAFNEQFF.

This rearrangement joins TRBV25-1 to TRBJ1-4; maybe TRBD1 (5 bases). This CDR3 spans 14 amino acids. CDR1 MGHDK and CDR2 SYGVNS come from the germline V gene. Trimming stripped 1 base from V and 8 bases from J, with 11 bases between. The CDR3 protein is CASSEWEGREKLFF. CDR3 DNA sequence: TGTGCCAGCAGTGAATGGGAGGGGAGGGAAAAACTGTTTTTT.

The CDR3 is CASRNGENTEAFF. In DNA, the CDR3 is TGTGCCAGCAGGAACGGGGAGAACACTGAAGCTTTCTTT. J is TRBJ1-1 and V is TRBV9; no definite D call. Trimming removed 5 bases at V and 1 base at J, with 9 bases between. CDR3 length: 13 residues. The germline gives CDR1 SGDLS, CDR2 YYNGEE.

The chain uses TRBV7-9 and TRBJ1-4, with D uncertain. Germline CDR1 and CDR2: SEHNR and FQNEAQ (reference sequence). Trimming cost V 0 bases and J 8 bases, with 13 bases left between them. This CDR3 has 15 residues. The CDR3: CASSLARGFGEKLFF. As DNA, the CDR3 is TGTGCCAGCAGCTTAGCGAGAGGGTTCGGGGAAAAACTGTTTTTT. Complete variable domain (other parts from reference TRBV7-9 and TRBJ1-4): DTGVSQNPRHKITKRGQNVTFRCDPISEHNRLYWYRQTLGQGPEFLTYFQNEAQLEKSRLLSDRFSAERPKGSFSTLEIQRTEQGDSAMYLCASSLARGFGEKLFFGSGTQLSVL.

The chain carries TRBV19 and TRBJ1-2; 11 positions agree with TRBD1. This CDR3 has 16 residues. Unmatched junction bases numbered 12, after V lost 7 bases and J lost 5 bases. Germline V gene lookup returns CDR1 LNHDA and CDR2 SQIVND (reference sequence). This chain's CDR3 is CASTGQGAADRYGYTF. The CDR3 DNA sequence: TGTGCCAGTACCGGACAGGGGGCGGCTGATAGGTATGGCTACACCTTC. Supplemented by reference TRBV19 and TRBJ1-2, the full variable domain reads DGGITQSPKYLFRKEGQNVTLSCEQNLNHDAMYWYRQDPGQGLRLIYYSQIVNDFQKGDIAEGYSVSREKKESFPLTVTSAQKNPTAFYLCASTGQGAADRYGYTFGSGTRLTVV.

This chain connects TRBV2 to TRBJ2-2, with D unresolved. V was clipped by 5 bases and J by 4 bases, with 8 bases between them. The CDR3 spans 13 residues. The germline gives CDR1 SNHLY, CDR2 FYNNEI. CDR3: CASSKSSTGELFF. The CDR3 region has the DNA TGTGCCAGCAGTAAATCTAGCACCGGGGAGCTGTTTTTT.

Here the CDR3 DNA reads TGTGCCAGCAGCCCGGGACAGAATTCGATCTATGGCTACACCTTC. It specifies CASSPGQNSIYGYTF. V usage is TRBV28 and J usage is TRBJ1-2, with 7 bases lining up with TRBD1. Germline CDR1 and CDR2: MDHEN and SYDVKM. Germline trimming cut 6 bases from V and 4 bases from J; bases unmatched to any gene: 11. There are 15 residues in the CDR3.

The CDR3 region is CASSITGFNQPQHF. The CDR3 nucleotides are TGTGCCAGCAGTATCACGGGTTTCAATCAGCCCCAGCATTTT. This chain links TRBV11-2 with TRBJ1-5; D ambiguous. Between the trimmed V and J ends, which lost 6 bases and 3 bases, there was a span of 12 bases. The germline V gene has CDR1 SGHAT and CDR2 FQNNGV. This CDR3 has 14 amino acids.

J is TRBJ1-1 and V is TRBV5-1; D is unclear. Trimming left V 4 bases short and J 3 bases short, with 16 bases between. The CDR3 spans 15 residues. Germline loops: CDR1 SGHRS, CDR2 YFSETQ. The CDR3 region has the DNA TGCGCCAGCAGCCTTGGTGGCAGGATGGACACTGAAGCTTTCTTT. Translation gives CASSLGGRMDTEAFF.

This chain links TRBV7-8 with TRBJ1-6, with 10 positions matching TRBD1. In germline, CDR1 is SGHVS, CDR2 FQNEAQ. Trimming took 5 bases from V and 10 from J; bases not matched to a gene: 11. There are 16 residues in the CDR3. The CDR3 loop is CASSRAGQGVSSPLHF. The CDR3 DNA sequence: TGTGCCAGCAGCCGAGCTGGACAGGGGGTATCCTCACCCCTCCACTTT. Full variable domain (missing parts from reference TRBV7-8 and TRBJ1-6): GAGVSQSPRYKVAKRGQDVALRCDPISGHVSLFWYQQALGQGPEFLTYFQNEAQLDKSGLPSDRFFAERPEGSVSTLKIQRTQQEDSAVYLCASSRAGQGVSSPLHFGNGTRLTVT.

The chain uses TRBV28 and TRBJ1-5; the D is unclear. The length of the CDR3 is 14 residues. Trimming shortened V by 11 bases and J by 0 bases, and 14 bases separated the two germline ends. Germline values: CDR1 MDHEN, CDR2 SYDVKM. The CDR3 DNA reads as TGTGCCGGAACTCGGGGAAATAGCAATCAGCCCCAGCATTTT. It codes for CAGTRGNSNQPQHF.

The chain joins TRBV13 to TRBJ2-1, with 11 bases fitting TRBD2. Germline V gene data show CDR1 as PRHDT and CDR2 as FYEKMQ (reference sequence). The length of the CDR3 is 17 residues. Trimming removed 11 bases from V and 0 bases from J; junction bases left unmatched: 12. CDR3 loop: CAGGSSGGAGSYNEQFF. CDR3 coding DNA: TGTGCCGGAGGCAGTAGCGGGGGGGCCGGCTCCTACAATGAGCAGTTCTTC.

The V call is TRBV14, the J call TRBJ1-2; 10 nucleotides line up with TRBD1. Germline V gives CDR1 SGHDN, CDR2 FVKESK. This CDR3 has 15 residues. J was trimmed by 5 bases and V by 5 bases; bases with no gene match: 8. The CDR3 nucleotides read TGTGCCAGCAGCGCACGGACAGGGGGGCTATATGGCTACACCTTC. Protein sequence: CASSARTGGLYGYTF. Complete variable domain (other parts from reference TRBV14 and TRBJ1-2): EAGVTQFPSHSVIEKGQTVTLRCDPISGHDNLYWYRRVMGKEIKFLLHFVKESKQDESGMPNNRFLAERTGGTYSTLKVQPAELEDSGVYFCASSARTGGLYGYTFGSGTRLTVV.

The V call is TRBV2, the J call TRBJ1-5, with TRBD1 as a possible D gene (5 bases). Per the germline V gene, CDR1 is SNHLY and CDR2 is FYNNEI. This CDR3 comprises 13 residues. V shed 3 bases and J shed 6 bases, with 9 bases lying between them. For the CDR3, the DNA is TGTGCCAGCAGTGACCAGGGTTTTCAGCCCCAGCATTTT. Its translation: CASSDQGFQPQHF.

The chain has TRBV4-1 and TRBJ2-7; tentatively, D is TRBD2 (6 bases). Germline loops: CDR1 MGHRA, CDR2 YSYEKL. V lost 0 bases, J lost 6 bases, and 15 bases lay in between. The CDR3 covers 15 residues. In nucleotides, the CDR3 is TGCGCCAGCAGCCAAGATTCGGGACTCTCCGGCGAGCAGTACTTC. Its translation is CASSQDSGLSGEQYF.

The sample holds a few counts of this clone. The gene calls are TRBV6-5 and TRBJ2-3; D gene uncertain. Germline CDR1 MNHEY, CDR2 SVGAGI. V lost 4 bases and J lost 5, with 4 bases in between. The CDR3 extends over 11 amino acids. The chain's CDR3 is CASSSVDTQYF. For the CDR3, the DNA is TGTGCCAGCAGTTCCGTAGATACGCAGTATTTT.